These 23 T cell receptor beta chains were all obtained from the same sample, sequenced in a study of neurological immune-mediated disorders. Regarding time point: longitudinal time-point 3. Via MiXCR, TCRdb re-called the 5' RACE reads, giving one row per CDR3 protein. This table has over 90,000 distinct CDR3 sequences, approximately 11% appearing once. The sequencing input was PBMCs. Receptors originate from a female donor with HTLV-1-associated myelopathy (HAM/TSP).

This clonotype appeared many times. The chain links TRBV5-8 to TRBJ2-2; possibly TRBD2 for D (6 bases). The CDR3 runs 18 residues. The germline V gene encodes CDR1 SGHTS and CDR2 YDEGEE. Trimming pared 4 bases from V and 3 bases from J, leaving 22 bases between. CDR3 in amino acids: CASSPGIGTPWDTGELFF. The CDR3 DNA follows: TGTGCCAGCAGCCCAGGAATTGGGACTCCCTGGGACACCGGGGAGCTGTTTTTT.

This clonotype was observed many times. The chain recombines TRBV15 with TRBJ2-1; D is possibly TRBD1 (6 bases). Trimming took 0 bases from V and 6 from J, leaving 9 bases between them. The CDR3 extends over 14 amino acids. Germline V lookup: CDR1 LNHNV, CDR2 YYDKDF (reference sequence). The CDR3 coding sequence is TGTGCCACCAGCAGAGAGAGAGGGGGCAATGAGCAGTTCTTC. Protein sequence: CATSRERGGNEQFF.

This clonotype was counted at least ten times. The V call is TRBV5-1, the J call TRBJ2-1; no clear D gene. The length of the CDR3 is 14 residues. Germline CDR1 is SGHRS and CDR2 is YFSETQ. The V and J ends lost 1 base and 5 bases respectively, with 10 bases between them. The chain's CDR3 is CASSLSVPHNEQFF. The CDR3 DNA follows: TGCGCCAGCAGCTTGTCGGTACCTCACAATGAGCAGTTCTTC.

This clonotype was counted a single time. A clone one base away is much larger, so this may be a read error. The genes are TRBV5-1 and TRBJ2-3; D is possibly TRBD2 (6 bases). V lost 5 bases and J lost 4, with 20 bases in between. The CDR3 is 16 residues long. The germline V gene has CDR1 SGHRS and CDR2 YFSETQ. CDR3 coding DNA: TGCGCCAGCAGGAGACTAGTGTCCTCCGGTGCAGATACGCAGTATTTT. As protein: CASRRLVSSGADTQYF.

This clonotype was seen ten or more times. V and J are TRBV10-2 and TRBJ2-2; possibly TRBD2 for D (6 bases). Trimming removed 3 bases at V and 6 bases at J, with 14 bases between. Germline V CDR1 and CDR2: WSHSY, SAAADI. The CDR3 has 15 residues. CDR3 sequence reads: CASSDWVGGPGELFF. The CDR3 DNA is TGCGCCAGCAGTGATTGGGTAGGAGGGCCCGGGGAGCTGTTTTTT.

About this clonotype itself: With a much larger clone just one base away, this may be a read error. The chain couples TRBV20-1 to TRBJ1-5, with D tentatively TRBD1 (5 bases). CDR1 DFQATT and CDR2 SNEGSKA come from the germline V gene (reference sequence). V lost 8 bases, J lost 7 bases, and 21 bases lay in between. This CDR3 is built from 14 residues. The CDR3 reads CSLGGQGLYQPQHF. Here the CDR3 DNA reads TGCAGTTTAGGAGGGCAGGGACTGTACCAGCCCCAGCATTTT.

The sample holds many counts of this clonotype. The chain couples TRBV20-1 to TRBJ2-2; 11 bases are shared with TRBD2. Germline lookup yields CDR1 DFQATT and CDR2 SNEGSKA (reference sequence). The length of the CDR3 is 16 residues. V shed 4 bases, J shed 2 bases, and the junction held 6 bases outside the gene matches. The CDR3 nucleotides are TGCAGTGCTATAGCGGGGACTAGCGGAAACACCGGGGAGCTGTTTTTT. Its translation: CSAIAGTSGNTGELFF.

This clonotype was seen many times. The chain links TRBV5-1 to TRBJ2-7; D possibly corresponds to TRBD1 (5 bases). Deletions cut 0 bases from V and 4 bases from J, with 11 bases between. Germline-derived CDR1 and CDR2 are SGHRS and YFSETQ. CDR3 length: 14 amino acids. The CDR3 sequence is CASSLVAGPYEQYF. In DNA form, the CDR3 reads TGCGCCAGCAGCTTGGTAGCAGGGCCTTACGAGCAGTACTTC.

This clonotype was seen repeatedly, ten times or more. V is TRBV28 and J is TRBJ1-6; no firm D call. V lost 7 bases, J lost 8 bases, and 21 bases lay in between. Germline V gives CDR1 MDHEN, CDR2 SYDVKM. This CDR3 contains 16 residues. The chain's CDR3 is CASNTTAFPRHSPLHF. The CDR3 DNA follows: TGTGCCAGCAATACAACTGCCTTTCCTAGGCATTCACCCCTCCACTTT.

There are many counts of this clonotype. J is TRBJ2-7 and V is TRBV20-1; 7 bases fit TRBD1. Per germline, CDR1 DFQATT and CDR2 SNEGSKA (reference sequence). Germline trimming cut 1 base from V and 4 bases from J; bases unmatched to any gene: 4. The CDR3 has 13 residues. In nucleotides, the CDR3 is TGCAGTGCTAGAGGACAGGGATGGTACGAGCAGTACTTC. It specifies CSARGQGWYEQYF.

In its sample, this clonotype was seen once. The chain links TRBV12-3 or TRBV12-4 to TRBJ1-2; TRBD1 is a possible D gene (6 bases). The CDR3 has 12 amino acids. The V and J ends lost 10 bases and 10 bases respectively, with 19 bases between them. CDR3 protein: CANRLEGVIYTF. The CDR3 DNA follows: TGTGCCAACAGATTGGAGGGGGTTATCTACACCTTC.

Remarks on this clonotype: The final CDR3 position lacks the conserved phenylalanine or tryptophan, pointing to a likely read error. The DNA for the CDR3 is TGTGCCAGTCTGCGGGGTAGTGGGGGGGAACAAGAGACCCAGTACTTA. It specifies CASLRGSGGEQETQYL. The chain combines TRBV7-2 with TRBJ2-5, with 7 bases matching TRBD2. The V gene's germline CDR1 is SGHTA and CDR2 FQGNSA. The CDR3 is made up of 16 amino acids. The junction had 15 bases not matched to a gene; V was cut back by 9 bases and J by 2 bases.

This clonotype showed up many times. The V and J genes are TRBV4-2 and TRBJ2-3, with D perhaps matching TRBD2 (5 bases). The ends were cut back, 4 bases at V and 0 bases at J, with 17 bases in the middle. The CDR3 length is 17 residues. Germline-derived CDR1 and CDR2 are LGHNA and YNFKEQ. The CDR3 region has the DNA TGTGCCAGCAGCCGAGGAGTTTCGGAGGCTAGCACAGATACGCAGTATTTT. Its translation: CASSRGVSEASTDTQYF.

This clonotype was counted at least ten times. CDR3 DNA sequence: TGCGCCAGCAGTGATTTTTCAGATACGCAGTATTTT. Encoded protein: CASSDFSDTQYF. The V call is TRBV5-1, the J call TRBJ2-3; D call uncertain. Germline assignment: CDR1 SGHRS and CDR2 YFSETQ. V was pared by 5 bases and J by 4 bases, with 8 bases between. This CDR3 is 12 amino acids long.

This clonotype showed up many times. J is TRBJ2-2 and V is TRBV11-2, with a weak D call TRBD2 (5 bases). The V end lost 1 base, the J end lost 6 bases, and 12 bases lay between the germline ends. Germline V CDR1 and CDR2: SGHAT, FQNNGV. The CDR3 is 15 amino acids. The CDR3 coding sequence is TGTGCCAGCAGCTTAGGTTCGGGGTCCCCCGGGGAGCTGTTTTTT. This encodes CASSLGSGSPGELFF.

The chain recombines TRBV4-2 with TRBJ2-3; D not certain. Between the trimmed V and J ends, which lost 1 base and 4 bases, there was a span of 6 bases. Germline values: CDR1 LGHNA, CDR2 YNFKEQ. The CDR3 is 13 residues long. In DNA form, the CDR3 reads TGTGCCAGCAGCCAAGCAAGGTCAGATACGCAGTATTTT. This sequence encodes CASSQARSDTQYF.

This chain links TRBV2 with TRBJ2-1; D gene uncertain. The CDR3 is 14 residues long. V lost 4 bases and J 0 bases, leaving 7 bases between the germline ends. Looked up from germline, CDR1 is SNHLY and CDR2 is FYNNEI. The CDR3, as DNA: TGTGCCAGCAGTGGGCAGTTCTCCTACAATGAGCAGTTCTTC. Translation gives CASSGQFSYNEQFF.

This clonotype was observed a few times. This clone may be a read error of a much larger clone one base away. V and J are TRBV10-2 and TRBJ1-1; TRBD1 might be the D (5 bases). Trimming took 5 bases from V and 7 from J, leaving 17 bases between them. There are 14 residues in the CDR3. Germline V gene data show CDR1 as WSHSY and CDR2 as SAAADI. CDR3 coding DNA: TGCGCCAGCAGTCAACAGGTCGGGAGCATTGAAGCTTTCTTT. It yields the protein CASSQQVGSIEAFF.

In its sample, this clonotype was seen many times. The gene calls are TRBV5-1 and TRBJ2-3, with D perhaps being TRBD1 or TRBD2 (5 bases each). The germline V gene has CDR1 SGHRS and CDR2 YFSETQ. The CDR3 extends over 15 amino acids. V lost 4 bases and J lost 0, with 12 bases in between. The CDR3 loop is CASSARDGSTDTQYF. Written as DNA, the CDR3 is TGCGCCAGCAGCGCCCGGGACGGCAGCACAGATACGCAGTATTTT.

This clonotype has at least ten counts. J is TRBJ2-7 and V is TRBV4-1; no firm D call. V shed 0 bases and J shed 3 bases, with 6 bases lying between them. The germline CDR1 and CDR2 sequences are MGHRA and YSYEKL. The CDR3 runs 13 residues. The CDR3 protein is CASSQDSGYEQYF. In nucleotides, the CDR3 is TGCGCCAGCAGCCAAGATAGTGGCTACGAGCAGTACTTC.

This clonotype was counted ten times or more. The chain has TRBV11-2 and TRBJ1-1; D is perhaps TRBD1 (5 bases). The ends were cut back, 1 base at V and 4 bases at J, with 7 bases in the middle. This CDR3 is 13 amino acids long. Germline V gene sequence: CDR1 SGHAT, CDR2 FQNNGV. CDR3 nucleotide sequence: TGTGCCAGCAGCTTAGGTAGGGGCACTGAAGCTTTCTTT. Protein sequence: CASSLGRGTEAFF.

This clonotype was recorded many times. The rearrangement uses TRBV7-2 and TRBJ2-2; 9 nucleotides agree with TRBD2. Germline V lookup: CDR1 SGHTA, CDR2 FQGNSA. The V segment lost 1 base and the J segment 0 bases; nucleotides outside the gene matches: 6. CDR3 size: 18 residues. CDR3 DNA: TGTGCCAGCAGCTTAGTGTTCGCGGGGGGGCCGAACACCGGGGAGCTGTTTTTT. Its translation: CASSLVFAGGPNTGELFF.

This clonotype was found many times. The gene calls are TRBV20-1 and TRBJ2-3; 9 nucleotides match TRBD1. V was pared by 0 bases and J by 0 bases, with 4 bases of the junction left unmatched. The CDR3 runs to 16 residues. Germline CDR1 reads DFQATT; CDR2 reads SNEGSKA (reference sequence). CDR3 sequence: CSARDLGTGSTDTQYF. The CDR3 nucleotides are TGCAGTGCTAGAGATCTCGGGACAGGGAGCACAGATACGCAGTATTTT.